These 19 T cell receptor beta chains were all obtained from the same sample, sequenced in a study of blood T cell repertoires in COVID-19. Profiling relied on immunoSEQ multiplex PCR, and the TCRdb table lists in-frame clones only, not all of them. The sample includes about 300,000 clones, about 90% of them seen just once. The sequenced sample was peripheral blood. The receptor source for this set is a woman aged 40 to 55 who had recovered from COVID-19.

This chain uses TRBV15 with TRBJ1-1; D is unclear. V was cut by 8 bases and J by 2 bases, with 12 bases left in between. Germline CDR1 LNHNV, CDR2 YYDKDF (reference sequence). This CDR3 contains 13 residues. The CDR3 coding sequence is TGTGCCACCGCTCGGGAGTATAACACTGAAGCTTTCTTT. Translating it yields CATAREYNTEAFF.

The J gene is TRBJ2-3, the V gene TRBV11-1; 8 positions match TRBD1. V was pared by 1 base and J by 2 bases, with 5 bases of the junction left unmatched. Looked up from germline, CDR1 is SGHAT and CDR2 is FQDESV (reference sequence). The CDR3 runs to 16 residues. The CDR3 DNA sequence: TGTGCCAGCAGCTTAGGGCAGGGGGCCTTCACAGATACGCAGTATTTT. This sequence encodes CASSLGQGAFTDTQYF. The entire variable domain, with the rest obtained from reference TRBV11-1 and TRBJ2-3, is as follows: EAEVAQSPRYKITEKSQAVAFWCDPISGHATLYWYRQILGQGPELLVQFQDESVVDDSQLPKDRFSAERLKGVDSTLKIQPAELGDSAMYLCASSLGQGAFTDTQYFGPGTRLTVL.

The chain combines TRBV5-1 with TRBJ2-3, with 8 nucleotides matching TRBD2. CDR3 length equals 20 residues. V lost 2 bases and J lost 0; bases outside the gene matches: 17. The germline V gene has CDR1 SGHRS and CDR2 YFSETQ. The CDR3 nucleotides are TGCGCCAGCAGCTTTAGTCCCAGAAGCCAGACTAGCGCTAGCACAGATACGCAGTATTTT. This encodes CASSFSPRSQTSASTDTQYF.

The chain is built from TRBV7-2 and TRBJ2-3; D call uncertain. CDR3 length: 15 residues. Germline assignment: CDR1 SGHTA and CDR2 FQGNSA. V was cut by 3 bases and J by 1 base, with 11 bases left in between. The CDR3 DNA reads TGTGCCAGCAGCTTTTCCCCCTACGGCACAGATACGCAGTATTTT. Translated, it gives CASSFSPYGTDTQYF.

V is TRBV18 and J is TRBJ2-2, with D maybe TRBD2 (7 bases). Germline lookup yields CDR1 KGHSH and CDR2 LQKENI. The V end lost 1 base, the J end lost 0 bases, and 15 bases lay between the germline ends. This CDR3 has 18 amino acids. The CDR3 nucleotides read TGTGCCAGCTCACCACGGCTGGGCGGGGGCCCGAACACCGGGGAGCTGTTTTTT. This translates into CASSPRLGGGPNTGELFF.

The chain uses TRBV6-5 and TRBJ1-6; 7 bases fit TRBD1. With 0 bases clipped from V and 13 bases from J, the junction kept 6 bases outside the gene matches. Germline loops: CDR1 MNHEY, CDR2 SVGAGI. CDR3 length: 14 residues. The CDR3 here is CASSYSGTEMPLHF. In DNA, the CDR3 is TGTGCCAGCAGTTACTCGGGGACAGAAATGCCCCTCCACTTT.

The chain links TRBV18 to TRBJ2-1; D not resolved. The CDR3 length is 12 residues. Germline V lookup: CDR1 KGHSH, CDR2 LQKENI. V was trimmed by 3 bases and J by 9 bases, leaving 9 bases between them. The CDR3 nucleotides are TGTGCCAGCTCACCGAGTTCCGGTGAGCAGTTCTTC. Translated, it gives CASSPSSGEQFF.

This chain links TRBV10-1 with TRBJ1-4; D not certain. V lost 7 bases and J 0 bases, leaving 3 bases between the germline ends. The CDR3 length is 12 residues. CDR1 and CDR2 (germline): WNHNN, SYGVQD (reference sequence). The CDR3 protein is CASIATNEKLFF. CDR3 DNA sequence: TGCGCCAGCATAGCAACTAATGAAAAACTGTTTTTT.

The V and J genes are TRBV5-1 and TRBJ2-4; a weak D match, TRBD2 (6 bases). Germline lookup yields CDR1 SGHRS and CDR2 YFSETQ. There are 15 residues in the CDR3. Deletions cut 0 bases from V and 8 bases from J, with 15 bases between. The CDR3 DNA is TGCGCCAGCAGCTTGGCCCTGGCAGGCGGGGACATTCAGTACTTC. Residues: CASSLALAGGDIQYF.

The rearrangement joins TRBV3-1 (or the pseudogene TRBV3-2) to TRBJ1-2; D possibly corresponds to TRBD1 (5 bases). Germline CDR1 LGHDT, CDR2 YNNKEL (reference sequence). Trimming removed 3 bases from V and 5 bases from J, with 7 bases in between. The CDR3 is 12 residues long. The CDR3 nucleotides are TGTGCCAGCAGCCAGAGACAGTATGGCTACACCTTC. It translates to CASSQRQYGYTF.

V is TRBV7-8 and J is TRBJ1-5; D call uncertain. The CDR3 has 15 residues. V was pared by 7 bases and J by 5 bases, with 18 bases between. Germline assignment: CDR1 SGHVS and CDR2 FQNEAQ. The CDR3 nucleotides read TGTGCCAGCATCCTTTACAGATTTTCGTATCAGCCCCAGCATTTT. Protein: CASILYRFSYQPQHF.

The chain has TRBV5-1 and TRBJ2-6; no clear D gene. V lost 0 bases and J lost 0, with 7 bases in between. The CDR3 totals 16 residues. CDR1 and CDR2 (germline): SGHRS, YFSETQ. CDR3 bases: TGCGCCAGCAGCTTGGAAACACACTCTGGGGCCAACGTCCTGACTTTC. As protein: CASSLETHSGANVLTF.

The chain links TRBV7-3 to TRBJ2-2; TRBD1 might be the D (6 bases). The V gene's germline CDR1 is SGHTA and CDR2 FQGTGA. The CDR3 loop spans 14 amino acids. Trimming shortened V by 3 bases and J by 2 bases, and 7 bases separated the two germline ends. CDR3 bases: TGTGCCAGCAGCTTGGGACACAACACCGGGGAGCTGTTTTTT. Protein sequence: CASSLGHNTGELFF.

The chain has TRBV5-1 and TRBJ2-3; perhaps TRBD1 as D (6 bases). Germline V gives CDR1 SGHRS, CDR2 YFSETQ. V lost 6 bases and J 6 bases, leaving 20 bases between the germline ends. The CDR3 totals 15 residues. CDR3 residues: CASTNQGSPEDTQYF. In DNA form, the CDR3 reads TGCGCCAGCACTAATCAGGGGTCGCCGGAGGATACGCAGTATTTT.

V is TRBV18 and J is TRBJ1-1; maybe TRBD1 (6 bases). Germline V gives CDR1 KGHSH, CDR2 LQKENI. The CDR3 has 15 residues. The V gene lost 2 bases and the J gene lost 1 base, with 11 bases spanning the gap. The CDR3 DNA sequence: TGTGCCAGCTCACCATCGGGACACAGGAACACTGAAGCTTTCTTT. This encodes CASSPSGHRNTEAFF.

The table lists this clone with a few counts. The chain has TRBV9 and TRBJ1-5; no reliable D call. The CDR3 has 13 amino acids. Germline values: CDR1 SGDLS, CDR2 YYNGEE. Trimming pared 2 bases from V and 3 bases from J, leaving 6 bases between. This CDR3 reads CASSVGLNQPQHF. The CDR3 DNA reads as TGTGCCAGCAGCGTGGGCCTCAATCAGCCCCAGCATTTT.

V is TRBV6-5 and J is TRBJ1-6; 7 bases fit TRBD1. Unmatched junction bases numbered 6, after V lost 6 bases and J lost 10 bases. CDR1 is MNHEY and CDR2 is SVGAGI in the germline V gene. The CDR3 runs 13 residues. CDR3 in amino acids: CASSDRVGSPLHF. The CDR3, as DNA: TGTGCCAGCAGCGACAGGGTTGGGTCACCCCTCCACTTT.

The chain recombines TRBV3-1 (or the pseudogene TRBV3-2) with TRBJ2-1; the D gene is possibly TRBD2 (7 bases). The CDR3 spans 16 residues. The germline CDR1 and CDR2 sequences are LGHDT and YNNKEL (reference sequence). Trimming pared 1 base from V and 8 bases from J, leaving 18 bases between. CDR3 bases: TGTGCCAGCAGCCAAGTAGGGCTAGCGGCAGGGGATGAGCAGTTCTTC. Translating it yields CASSQVGLAAGDEQFF.

The chain uses TRBV21-1 and TRBJ2-5; the table's D call, TRBD1, has no DNA check behind it. TRBV21-1 counts as a pseudogene. CDR3 length equals 20 residues. CDR3 coding DNA: TGTGCCAGCAGCAAGGGGCCCTACCTTCCGGGACAAAAGAGAAAAGAGACCCAGTACTTC. This translates into CASSKGPYLPGQKRKETQYF.